These 14 T cell receptor beta chains share one sample of origin, sequenced in a study of T cells in localized non-small cell lung cancer (dated by TCRdb to 2019 to 2021). Libraries were prepared through the immunoSEQ multiplex PCR assay. In its TCRdb copy, this immuneACCESS table keeps in-frame sequences only and misses some clones. Where compared with another copy, unresolved V genes explain less than half of these, and the others have no known cause. This sample is represented by under 70,000 clones; 86% of them were singletons. The ten largest account for approximately 5% of the sample. Material: peripheral blood, obtained before any cancer treatment. These receptors all stem from a woman aged 35-70 years with stage I lung adenocarcinoma.

The rearrangement joins TRBV7-9 to TRBJ2-5; D is uncertain. V dropped 1 base and J dropped 5 bases, with 8 bases sitting between them. CDR1 and CDR2 (germline): SEHNR, FQNEAQ (reference sequence). The CDR3 consists of 13 residues. In nucleotides, the CDR3 is TGTGCCAGCAGCTTAGGGTTCCGGGAGACCCAGTACTTC. Residues: CASSLGFRETQYF.

The gene calls are TRBV5-1 and TRBJ2-5, with D perhaps matching TRBD1 or TRBD2 (5 bases each). The CDR3 is 16 residues long. The V and J ends lost 0 bases and 7 bases respectively, with 19 bases between them. CDR1 SGHRS and CDR2 YFSETQ come from the germline V gene. The CDR3 nucleotides read TGCGCCAGCAGCTTGGAAGCCGGGACCGCCGCGGTGACCCAGTACTTC. This codes for CASSLEAGTAAVTQYF.

The chain links TRBV5-8 to TRBJ1-1; 9 bases map to TRBD1. CDR3 length equals 12 residues. The V gene end was trimmed by 5 bases and the J gene end by 10 bases; junction bases not matched to a gene: 6. Germline CDR1 and CDR2: SGHTS and YDEGEE. The CDR3 region is CASRGQGFRAFF. CDR3 DNA sequence: TGTGCCAGCAGAGGACAGGGGTTCAGAGCTTTCTTT.

The rearrangement uses TRBV2 and TRBJ2-6; D is ambiguous. The CDR3 consists of 16 residues. The V end lost 5 bases, the J end lost 0 bases, and 11 bases lay between the germline ends. Germline V gene lookup returns CDR1 SNHLY and CDR2 FYNNEI. CDR3 coding DNA: TGTGCCAGCAGTCGACAAGAACCCTCTGGGGCCAACGTCCTGACTTTC. Translating it yields CASSRQEPSGANVLTF.

This chain connects TRBV6-1 to TRBJ2-7; 7 bases line up with TRBD2. V lost 3 bases, J lost 0 bases, and 5 bases stayed unmatched. Germline V gene sequence: CDR1 MNHNS, CDR2 SASEGT. The CDR3 has 15 residues. Here the CDR3 DNA reads TGTGCCAGCAGTGACGACGGGGGGAGCTCCTACGAGCAGTACTTC. Amino acid sequence: CASSDDGGSSYEQYF.

The chain combines TRBV19 with TRBJ1-2; 8 bases map to TRBD1. The CDR3 sequence is 16 residues long. The V gene's germline CDR1 is LNHDA and CDR2 SQIVND (reference sequence). Trimming cost V 5 bases and J 8 bases; bases outside gene matches: 16. In DNA form, the CDR3 reads TGTGCCAGTAGTGTTCGGAGAACAGGACAGGGCGTGGGCTACACCTTC. Its protein product is CASSVRRTGQGVGYTF.

This clone was detected only a few times. A junction boundary mismatches the germline segment, possibly from a read error. The chain carries TRBV5-1 and TRBJ2-5, with D unresolved. This CDR3 region has 13 residues. Germline V gives CDR1 SGHRS, CDR2 YFSETQ. CDR3 amino acids: CASSLAVAGWTDF. Here the CDR3 DNA reads TGCGCCAGCAGCTTGGCCGTAGCCGGCTGGACGGACTTC.

The chain employs TRBV27 and TRBJ2-2, with 8 bases fitting TRBD1. The CDR3 runs 15 residues. Germline V gene sequence: CDR1 MNHEY, CDR2 SMNVEV (reference sequence). Trimming took 6 bases from V and 5 from J; bases not matched to a gene: 8. CDR3 region: CASSIDRGATGELFF. Written as DNA, the CDR3 is TGTGCCAGCAGCATTGACAGGGGAGCAACCGGGGAGCTGTTTTTT.

The V call is TRBV19, the J call TRBJ1-6; the D is unclear. Germline V gives CDR1 LNHDA, CDR2 SQIVND (reference sequence). This CDR3 is built from 14 residues. Trimming stripped 2 bases from V and 10 bases from J, with 12 bases between. CDR3 DNA sequence: TGTGCCAGTAGTATAAGTGCAGTTGCCTCACCCCTCCACTTT. Amino acids: CASSISAVASPLHF.

The chain combines TRBV11-2 with TRBJ2-7; 8 nucleotides align to TRBD1. J gave up 6 bases and V 1 base, and 8 bases lay outside the gene matches. Germline loops: CDR1 SGHAT, CDR2 FQNNGV. The CDR3 contains 15 residues. The CDR3 is CASSLVPGGDFEQYF. Written as DNA, the CDR3 is TGTGCCAGCAGCTTAGTACCAGGGGGCGATTTCGAGCAGTACTTC.

The chain couples TRBV7-2 to TRBJ1-2; D is perhaps TRBD1 (5 bases). The CDR3 extends over 14 amino acids. Germline CDR1 is SGHTA and CDR2 is FQGNSA. Deletions cut 5 bases from V and 8 bases from J, with 18 bases between. CDR3 DNA: TGTGCCAGCAGCAGCTATAGGCCAGAGGGGGGCTACACCTTC. Protein product: CASSSYRPEGGYTF. Using reference TRBV7-2 and TRBJ1-2 for the parts outside the CDR3, the full variable domain is GAGVSQSPSNKVTEKGKDVELRCDPISGHTALYWYRQSLGQGLEFLIYFQGNSAPDKSGLPSDRFSAERTGGSVSTLTIQRTQQEDSAVYLCASSSYRPEGGYTFGSGTRLTVV.

The count of this clone is one. The chain couples TRBV7-2 to TRBJ1-3; 8 bases are a match to TRBD1. The CDR3 sequence is 16 residues long. V shed 5 bases and J 5 bases; nucleotides not matched to a gene: 11. Germline CDR1 SGHTA, CDR2 FQGNSA. The CDR3: CASSPQKAGGRNTIYF. CDR3 DNA: TGTGCCAGCAGCCCTCAAAAGGCAGGGGGCAGAAACACCATATATTTT. The full variable domain, rest sourced from reference TRBV7-2 and TRBJ1-3, is GAGVSQSPSNKVTEKGKDVELRCDPISGHTALYWYRQSLGQGLEFLIYFQGNSAPDKSGLPSDRFSAERTGGSVSTLTIQRTQQEDSAVYLCASSPQKAGGRNTIYFGEGSWLTVV.

This chain joins TRBV30 and TRBJ1-5, with a tentative D call TRBD1 (5 bases). CDR1 and CDR2 (germline): GTSNPN, SVGIG (reference sequence). The CDR3 is 13 residues long. V was shortened by 4 bases and J by 2 bases, with 9 bases between the two germline ends. Written as DNA, the CDR3 is TGTGCCTGGAAAGGGGAGGGCAATCAGCCCCAGCATTTT. It specifies CAWKGEGNQPQHF. Full variable domain (remainder filled in from reference TRBV30 and TRBJ1-5): SQTIHQWPATLVQPVGSPLSLECTVEGTSNPNLYWYRQAAGRGLQLLFYSVGIGQISSEVPQNLSASRPQDRQFILSSKKLLLSDSGFYLCAWKGEGNQPQHFGDGTRLSIL.

V usage is TRBV6-6 and J usage is TRBJ1-5; 7 bases agree with TRBD1. V gave up 7 bases and J gave up 6 bases; unmatched junction bases: 9. The CDR3 is 14 amino acids. Germline V gives CDR1 MNHNY, CDR2 SVGAGI (reference sequence). The CDR3 nucleotides read TGTGCCAGCACCGACAGGGCGTCTGCTCAGCCCCAGCATTTT. Protein product: CASTDRASAQPQHF.